Listed here are 14 T cell receptor beta chains from one sample, sequenced in a study of shared clonotypes between healthy human individuals. The assay was immunoSEQ multiplex PCR, and TCRdb's table has in-frame clones only and misses some. Among about 480,000 clones listed, about 79% were seen once. Material: PBMCs. The receptors shown here come from a middle-aged woman in good health. Some clones in this sample may be carry-over from other donors' samples.

This clone was detected ten times or more. The rearrangement links TRBV27 to TRBJ2-1; D perhaps matches TRBD2 (5 bases). V lost 3 bases and J 9 bases, leaving 12 bases between the germline ends. CDR1 MNHEY and CDR2 SMNVEV come from the germline V gene (reference sequence). This CDR3 is built from 13 residues. The CDR3 DNA reads as TGTGCCAGCAGTTTTGGCGGACTGACTGAGCAGTTCTTC. Amino acid sequence: CASSFGGLTEQFF.

This chain connects TRBV27 to TRBJ2-4; weak D call: TRBD2 (5 bases). The germline gives CDR1 MNHEY, CDR2 SMNVEV (reference sequence). This CDR3 is 16 amino acids long. Trimming took 5 bases from V and 1 from J, leaving 15 bases between them. The CDR3 coding sequence is TGTGCCAGCAGTACGTGGTCCAGGAGGGCCAAAAACATTCAGTACTTC. It codes for CASSTWSRRAKNIQYF.

The chain uses TRBV5-1 and TRBJ1-4; possible D gene TRBD1, 5 bases. Trimming took off 2 bases at V and 7 bases at J, with 9 bases between the two ends. The CDR3 has 13 residues. CDR1 and CDR2 (germline): SGHRS, YFSETQ. The CDR3 here is CASSFGRAEKLFF. The CDR3 nucleotides are TGCGCCAGCAGCTTCGGCAGGGCTGAAAAACTGTTTTTT.

This chain joins TRBV5-1 and TRBJ1-3; 8 bases are shared with TRBD1. V lost 6 bases and J lost 2; bases outside the gene matches: 4. The CDR3 runs 14 residues. Germline V lookup: CDR1 SGHRS, CDR2 YFSETQ. In DNA form, the CDR3 reads TGCGCCAGCAAGCTGACAGGGGCTGGAAACACCATATATTTT. This sequence encodes CASKLTGAGNTIYF.

This rearrangement joins TRBV28 to TRBJ2-7; 8 bases match TRBD1. Per germline, CDR1 MDHEN and CDR2 SYDVKM. The length of the CDR3 is 17 residues. Trimming cost V 5 bases and J 2 bases; bases outside gene matches: 14. The CDR3 is CASSPPRGPTITYEQYF. The DNA for the CDR3 is TGTGCCAGCAGTCCCCCCAGGGGGCCGACTATCACCTACGAGCAGTACTTC.

The rearrangement links TRBV7-9 to TRBJ1-3; no reliable D call. Per germline, CDR1 SEHNR and CDR2 FQNEAQ (reference sequence). V lost 6 bases and J lost 2, with 11 bases in between. The CDR3 is 14 residues long. The CDR3 spells CASSVGGPGNTIYF. CDR3 in DNA: TGTGCCAGCAGTGTCGGAGGGCCTGGAAACACCATATATTTT.

This sequence joins TRBV7-2 and TRBJ1-1; 9 nucleotides match TRBD1. Germline V gives CDR1 SGHTA, CDR2 FQGNSA. The CDR3 length is 19 residues. V dropped 3 bases and J dropped 0; count of bases not matched to a gene: 14. DNA for the CDR3: TGTGCCAGCAGCTTTATAGGACAGGGGAATCGGTATTTGAACACTGAAGCTTTCTTT. It yields the protein CASSFIGQGNRYLNTEAFF.

The chain combines TRBV7-8 with TRBJ1-5; TRBD1 is a possible D gene (6 bases). The V gene's germline CDR1 is SGHVS and CDR2 FQNEAQ. The CDR3 totals 15 residues. Trimming left V 6 bases short and J 6 bases short, with 18 bases between. This CDR3 reads CASSYGQGQGQPQHF. Written as DNA, the CDR3 is TGTGCCAGCAGTTACGGCCAGGGGCAGGGTCAGCCCCAGCATTTT.

This clone was seen once. The chain uses TRBV5-1 and TRBJ2-1; no firm D call. The CDR3 covers 18 residues. V lost 4 bases to trimming and J lost 0 bases, with 20 bases between them. CDR1 is SGHRS and CDR2 is YFSETQ in the germline V gene. CDR3 region: CASSPIQFSVSSYNEQFF. CDR3 in DNA: TGCGCCAGCAGCCCGATCCAATTCAGCGTAAGCTCCTACAATGAGCAGTTCTTC.

The rearrangement uses TRBV19 and TRBJ2-5; D is unclear. The CDR3 has 13 residues. The V gene lost 1 base and the J gene lost 1 base, with 4 bases spanning the gap. CDR1 and CDR2 from the germline V gene are LNHDA and SQIVND (reference sequence). CDR3 region: CASSIVGQETQYF. The CDR3 bases are TGTGCCAGTAGTATAGTCGGCCAAGAGACCCAGTACTTC.

V and J are TRBV28 and TRBJ2-4, with 10 bases aligning to TRBD2. The V gene end was trimmed by 5 bases and the J gene end by 6 bases; junction bases not matched to a gene: 10. This CDR3 is 16 amino acids long. The germline CDR1 and CDR2 sequences are MDHEN and SYDVKM. CDR3 nucleotides: TGTGCCAGCAGTCTCTTCCCCAGCGGGAGGGCAAACATTCAGTACTTC. Translation: CASSLFPSGRANIQYF.

The CDR3 sequence: CASSQGGRGLFF. The DNA for the CDR3 is TGCGCCAGCAGCCAAGGGGGGAGGGGCCTGTTCTTC. V usage is TRBV4-1 and J usage is TRBJ2-1, with 7 nucleotides matching TRBD2. CDR3 size: 12 residues. CDR1 is MGHRA, CDR2 YSYEKL, per germline. The junction had 6 bases not matched to a gene; V was cut back by 1 base and J by 15 bases.

This clone was detected a few times. One end of the junction varies from germline; a read error may be responsible. The rearrangement uses TRBV11-2 and TRBJ1-2; D remains ambiguous. CDR1 and CDR2 (germline): SGHAT, FQNNGV. The CDR3 runs to 12 residues. The CDR3 sequence: CACSLTAYGYTF. For the CDR3, the DNA is TGTGCCTGCAGCTTAACAGCATATGGCTACACCTTC.

The chain couples TRBV15 to TRBJ2-5; no firm D call. This CDR3 has 15 amino acids. Germline loops: CDR1 LNHNV, CDR2 YYDKDF (reference sequence). V lost 1 base to trimming and J lost 4 bases, with 13 bases between them. The CDR3 DNA is TGTGCCACCAGCAGAGGGCCGCGGCAGGCAGAGACCCAGTACTTC. Translation: CATSRGPRQAETQYF.